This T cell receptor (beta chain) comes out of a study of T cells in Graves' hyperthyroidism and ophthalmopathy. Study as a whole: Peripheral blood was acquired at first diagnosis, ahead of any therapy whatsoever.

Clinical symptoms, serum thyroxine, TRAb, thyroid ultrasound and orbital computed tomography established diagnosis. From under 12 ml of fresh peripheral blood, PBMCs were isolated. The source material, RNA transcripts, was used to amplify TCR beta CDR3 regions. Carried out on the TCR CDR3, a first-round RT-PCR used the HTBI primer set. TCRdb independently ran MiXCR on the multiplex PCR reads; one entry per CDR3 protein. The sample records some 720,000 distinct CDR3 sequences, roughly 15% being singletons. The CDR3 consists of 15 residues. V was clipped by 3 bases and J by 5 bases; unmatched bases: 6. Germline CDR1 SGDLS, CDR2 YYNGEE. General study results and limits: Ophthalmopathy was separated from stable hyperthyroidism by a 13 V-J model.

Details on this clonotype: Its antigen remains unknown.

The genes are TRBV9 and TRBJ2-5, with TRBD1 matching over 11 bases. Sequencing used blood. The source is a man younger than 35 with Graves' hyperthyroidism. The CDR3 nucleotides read TGTGCCAGCAGCGCGAGGGGACAGGGGGGTGAGACCCAGTACTTC. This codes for CASSARGQGGETQYF.